Following are 21 T cell receptor beta chains from one sample sequenced in a study of blood T cell repertoires in COVID-19. Libraries were prepared by immunoSEQ multiplex PCR; TCRdb keeps only in-frame clonotypes and omits some of them. The table includes over 25,000 clones, just under 80% detected once. Material: peripheral blood. Receptors were obtained from a man of 80 years or more with acute or convalescent COVID-19.

The J gene is TRBJ2-5, the V gene TRBV15, with 8 bases lining up with TRBD1. Trimming cost V 1 base and J 5 bases; bases outside gene matches: 12. Germline lookup yields CDR1 LNHNV and CDR2 YYDKDF (reference sequence). The CDR3 covers 17 residues. The CDR3 sequence: CATSRARNRDRKETQYF. The CDR3 DNA sequence: TGTGCCACCAGCAGAGCGCGCAACAGGGACAGGAAGGAGACCCAGTACTTC.

The chain recombines TRBV14 with TRBJ2-3; 10 bases are shared with TRBD2. There are 13 residues in the CDR3. V lost 1 base, J lost 15 bases, and 7 bases stayed unmatched. From germline, CDR1 is SGHDN and CDR2 FVKESK. The CDR3: CASSQGASGGVYF. The CDR3 region has the DNA TGTGCCAGCAGCCAAGGGGCTAGCGGGGGAGTATATTTT.

This clone was detected once. V and J are TRBV7-2 and TRBJ1-5; 9 bases match TRBD1. The CDR3 is made up of 16 amino acids. The germline gives CDR1 SGHTA, CDR2 FQGNSA. Losses at the gene ends were 1 base for V and 4 bases for J; bases not matched to a gene: 5. The CDR3 coding sequence is TGTGCCAGCAGCTTAGGGGTCGACAGGGGGAATCAGCCCCAGCATTTT. Translation: CASSLGVDRGNQPQHF.

The V call is TRBV19, the J call TRBJ1-2; 7 bases map to TRBD1. The CDR3 runs 16 residues. V shed 7 bases and J 3 bases; nucleotides not matched to a gene: 14. Germline V gene data show CDR1 as LNHDA and CDR2 as SQIVND (reference sequence). The CDR3 here is CASTEPQTGRDYGYTF. The DNA of the CDR3 is TGTGCCAGTACCGAACCACAGACAGGGCGCGACTATGGCTACACCTTC. Looking up the rest from reference TRBV19 and TRBJ1-2 gives the full variable domain: DGGITQSPKYLFRKEGQNVTLSCEQNLNHDAMYWYRQDPGQGLRLIYYSQIVNDFQKGDIAEGYSVSREKKESFPLTVTSAQKNPTAFYLCASTEPQTGRDYGYTFGSGTRLTVV.

This clone was seen just once. This chain joins TRBV6-5 and TRBJ2-4; 7 bases agree with TRBD1. V was clipped by 3 bases and J by 6 bases; unmatched bases: 5. Germline loops: CDR1 MNHEY, CDR2 SVGAGI. The CDR3 totals 14 residues. CDR3 loop: CASSYRQGSNIQYF. CDR3 bases: TGTGCCAGCAGTTATCGACAGGGTTCAAACATTCAGTACTTC.

The chain recombines TRBV9 with TRBJ1-1; unclear D gene. The CDR3 sequence is 15 residues long. The V and J ends lost 6 bases and 3 bases respectively, with 18 bases between them. In germline, CDR1 is SGDLS, CDR2 YYNGEE. CDR3 in DNA: TGTGCCAGCACCACCGGCGACCGGAGGGACACTGAAGCTTTCTTT. This translates into CASTTGDRRDTEAFF.

V gene TRBV2 combines with J gene TRBJ1-2, with 9 bases fitting TRBD1. CDR1 is SNHLY, CDR2 FYNNEI, per germline. Trimming at V came to 0 bases and at J to 8 bases, leaving 7 bases not matched to a gene. There are 15 residues in the CDR3. The CDR3 DNA reads TGTGCCAGCAGTGAAGCGGGGACAGGGCGAGGAGGCTACACCTTC. Protein product: CASSEAGTGRGGYTF.

This clone occurred a few times. This chain joins TRBV27 and TRBJ1-2; D is unresolved. With 3 bases removed from V and 5 bases from J, the gap between germline ends came to 7 bases. The CDR3 length is 12 residues. CDR1 and CDR2 (germline): MNHEY, SMNVEV (reference sequence). CDR3 protein: CASSLAGYGYTF. CDR3 bases: TGTGCCAGCAGTTTGGCGGGGTATGGCTACACCTTC.

This chain joins TRBV19 and TRBJ2-1; 9 bases align to TRBD2. CDR1 and CDR2 (germline): LNHDA, SQIVND (reference sequence). This CDR3 spans 15 amino acids. V shed 9 bases and J 0 bases; nucleotides not matched to a gene: 6. CDR3 sequence (DNA): TGTGCCAGCCAGCGGGGGGCTAGCTCCTACAATGAGCAGTTCTTC. This sequence encodes CASQRGASSYNEQFF.

This chain connects TRBV5-4 to TRBJ2-2; no reliable D call. The length of the CDR3 is 12 residues. Trimming shortened V by 4 bases and J by 8 bases, and 9 bases separated the two germline ends. Germline CDR1 SGHNT, CDR2 YYREEE (reference sequence). DNA for the CDR3: TGTGCCAGCAGCCTCCCTTTAGGGGAGCTGTTTTTT. Translating it yields CASSLPLGELFF.

The chain employs TRBV5-1 and TRBJ2-5; 11 bases fit TRBD2. The CDR3 is made up of 15 amino acids. With V trimmed by 2 bases and J by 6 bases, 6 bases remained unmatched. Germline-derived CDR1 and CDR2 are SGHRS and YFSETQ. The CDR3 region is CASSLGTSGGKTQYF. CDR3 sequence (DNA): TGCGCCAGCAGCTTAGGGACTAGCGGAGGAAAGACCCAGTACTTC.

This clone came up once. At one end the junction does not follow the germline gene, possibly because of a read error. The chain combines TRBV5-6 with TRBJ1-1, with 7 positions matching TRBD1. Looked up from germline, CDR1 is SGHDT and CDR2 is YYEEEE. The CDR3 has 16 residues. CDR3 nucleotide sequence: TGTGCCAGCAGCTTCCTTCTTCCCCGCAGACAGGGACGGTCCGACTTT. This encodes CASSFLLPRRQGRSDF.

The chain combines TRBV19 with TRBJ1-5, with D unresolved. The CDR3 contains 12 residues. In germline, CDR1 is LNHDA, CDR2 SQIVND (reference sequence). V was shortened by 10 bases and J by 5 bases, with 12 bases between the two germline ends. CDR3 sequence (DNA): TGTGCCACCACAAAATCCGATCAGCCCCAGCATTTT. The encoded protein is CATTKSDQPQHF.

The chain recombines TRBV5-6 with TRBJ1-1; D may be TRBD1 (5 bases). V was pared by 3 bases and J by 7 bases, with 19 bases between. Germline V CDR1 and CDR2: SGHDT, YYEEEE. CDR3 length: 15 amino acids. CDR3 nucleotides: TGTGCCAGCAGCTATCTTCAGGGAAAAATGGATGAAGCTTTCTTT. It encodes CASSYLQGKMDEAFF.

The chain carries TRBV11-2 and TRBJ2-7; 8 bases line up with TRBD2. Germline V CDR1 and CDR2: SGHAT, FQNNGV. The J segment lost 2 bases and the V segment lost 4 bases, leaving 10 bases of the junction unmatched. CDR3 length: 16 amino acids. The CDR3 loop is CASSWTAGGRAYEQYF. In nucleotides, the CDR3 is TGTGCCAGCAGCTGGACGGCGGGGGGCAGAGCCTACGAGCAGTACTTC.

This clone was found a few times. The chain combines TRBV5-6 with TRBJ1-2; D may be TRBD1 (6 bases). This CDR3 is built from 13 residues. The ends were cut back, 6 bases at V and 8 bases at J, with 17 bases in the middle. Germline CDR1 reads SGHDT; CDR2 reads YYEEEE. The CDR3 DNA follows: TGTGCCAGCACCCCGGGGGGCCATACGGGCTACACCTTC. Protein: CASTPGGHTGYTF.

The chain uses TRBV12-5 and TRBJ2-5; 9 bases are shared with TRBD1. This CDR3 is built from 14 residues. Germline trimming cut 6 bases from V and 4 bases from J; bases unmatched to any gene: 6. Looked up from germline, CDR1 is LGHNT and CDR2 is FRNRAP. The CDR3 DNA sequence: TGTGCTAGTGGCCGTGGACAGGGGACAGAGACCCAGTACTTC. It yields the protein CASGRGQGTETQYF.

The rearrangement joins TRBV18 to TRBJ2-7; 9 bases are shared with TRBD1. The CDR3 is made up of 15 amino acids. Germline V gene data show CDR1 as KGHSH and CDR2 as LQKENI. Losses at the gene ends were 6 bases for V and 2 bases for J; bases not matched to a gene: 8. The CDR3 DNA reads as TGTGCCAGCTCGCGGGACAGGGAGCCGACCTACGAGCAGTACTTC. It yields the protein CASSRDREPTYEQYF.

This chain connects TRBV30 to TRBJ2-5; 8 nucleotides align to TRBD2. Germline V gene sequence: CDR1 GTSNPN, CDR2 SVGIG (reference sequence). The CDR3 extends over 15 amino acids. The V gene end was trimmed by 3 bases and the J gene end by 5 bases; junction bases not matched to a gene: 11. The CDR3 is CAWSVSGTRRETQYF. CDR3 in DNA: TGTGCCTGGAGCGTTAGCGGGACCCGCCGGGAGACCCAGTACTTC.

The chain links TRBV2 to TRBJ1-1, with 8 bases aligning to TRBD1. CDR1 and CDR2 from the germline V gene are SNHLY and FYNNEI. The V segment lost 3 bases and the J segment 8 bases; nucleotides outside the gene matches: 5. CDR3 length: 13 amino acids. CDR3 sequence: CASSDNWDREAFF. CDR3 nucleotides: TGTGCCAGCAGTGACAATTGGGACAGGGAAGCTTTCTTT.

This chain links TRBV29-1 with TRBJ1-1, with 8 bases identical to TRBD1. The V gene end was trimmed by 8 bases and the J gene end by 0 bases; junction bases not matched to a gene: 8. The germline CDR1 and CDR2 sequences are SQVTM and ANQGSEA. The CDR3 extends over 14 amino acids. The CDR3 DNA reads TGCAGCACCGTGGGACAGGTGATGAACACTGAAGCTTTCTTT. Protein product: CSTVGQVMNTEAFF.